This entry concerns a single TCR beta chain. Its binding antigen is unknown. Each CD8+ T cell subset was flow-sorted in triplicate, with some 300,000 cells per subset placed directly into RLT lysis buffer. To exclude memory contaminants, naive CD8+ T cells were stringently defined as CD45RO-CCR7+CD27+CD95-. Peripheral blood mononuclear cells were isolated from buffy coats using standard density gradient centrifugation. A FACSAria III was used to flow-sort naive CXCR3-negative and CXCR3-positive CD8+ T cells. An RNeasy Mini Kit was used to extract total RNA from the sorted cells. The data belong to a study of CXCR3-negative and CXCR3-positive naive CD8 T cells (dated by TCRdb to the late 2010s). At the level of the whole study: In total, about 140 million TRB reads were obtained, or roughly 1.5 +/- 0.3 million reads per library. Diversity and physicochemical repertoire analyses were performed on some eleven donors pooled from two independent experiments. For the TRBV-TRBJ cluster analysis, the naive subsets came from 5 or 6 donors, while the memory cells came from 3 donors. Paper-wide results and their limitations: TRBV-TRBJ usage was similar between naive CXCR3-negative and CXCR3-positive cells from the same donor, while memory cells showed distinct patterns. Because surface CD5, which is linked to self-reactivity in mice, was comparable between the naive subsets, TCR interaction strength was also inferred from the physicochemical properties of TRB CDR3s. Repertoire diversity was comparably high in both naive subsets but much lower in memory CD8+ T cells. Compared with CXCR3-negative naive cells, CXCR3-positive naive cells had TRB CDR3s with higher hydrophobicity (lower Kidera factor 4), lower energy, and higher strength and volume indices. Freshly isolated PBMCs were used for most assays because CXCR3 expression went down partially after cryopreservation.

Reads for this sample came from a NextSeq 550. The Human TCR Profiling Kit (MiLaboratory) was used to prepare UMI-labeled 5' RACE TRB cDNA libraries. cDNA synthesis used the entire amount of extracted RNA, and PCR amplification then used the entire amount of cDNA produced. Libraries were prepared in parallel with an identical number of PCR cycles. Regarding the original processing steps: MIGEC and MiXCR extracted about 49,000 +/- 11,000 unique UMI-labeled TRB cDNA molecules per library, requiring at least two reads per UMI. On average, each library contained roughly 40,000 +/- 10,000 functional in-frame TRB CDR3 nucleotide clonotypes without stop codons. After each sample was downsampled to 5000 UMI-labeled TRB molecules, VDJtools was used to calculate diversity metrics such as normalized Shannon-Wiener and Chao1. Clonotype-size-weighted physicochemical properties of the central five CDR3 residues (interaction energy, strength, volume and Kidera factor 4) were computed in VDJtools. Following TCRdb reprocessing, every CDR3 protein sequence forms one entry, and DNA is not provided. The V and J calls were not made by the authors but by TCRdb's processing. The sample's own table lists 140,000 to 150,000 distinct CDR3 sequences. About 0.28% of the sample is held by the ten biggest clonotypes.

CDR3 length: 14 amino acids, cysteine to phenylalanine. This entry has no DNA. CDR1 and CDR2 were assigned from the germline V gene (reference sequence) as LNHNV and YYDKDF. Sequencing was performed on naive CXCR3+ CD8+ T cells from blood. In light of the paper, this sample's cell subset or site label describes: CD45RO-CCR7+CD27+CD95- naive CD8+ T cells expressing CXCR3 (TNR3+). The sequence is built from TRBV15 and TRBJ2-7; TCRdb selects TRBD1, and the lack of DNA leaves this call unchecked. This receptor was identified in a human donor in good health. Some clones in this sample may be carry-over from other donors' samples. The CDR3 here reads CATSSRDRVYEQYF.